Listed below are T cell receptor beta chains from one sample, sequenced in a study of shared clonotypes between healthy human individuals. Assay used: immunoSEQ multiplex PCR; TCRdb lists only in-frame clones, some missing. The table has roughly 650,000 clones, around 97% seen once. Input material: naive CD4+ T cells sorted from blood. These receptors were obtained from a woman aged 30 to 39 in good health. CDR3s include the opening cysteine and the closing phenylalanine or tryptophan. The D gene is left open where the match is weak.

J	D	V	CDR3	DNA
TRBJ2-3	-	TRBV5-1	CASSLASTSTDTQYF	TGCGCCAGCAGCTTGGCGAGCACTAGCACAGATACGCAGTATTTT
TRBJ2-7	-	TRBV27	CASRSSNQNYEQYF	TGTGCCAGCAGATCCTCAAATCAAAACTACGAGCAGTACTTC
TRBJ2-1	TRBD2	TRBV29-1	CSVVTSGGPWNEQFF	TGCAGCGTTGTTACTAGCGGGGGCCCGTGGAATGAGCAGTTCTTC
TRBJ1-5	-	TRBV18	CASSPRAGNSNQPQHF	TGTGCCAGCTCACCGCGGGCAGGAAATAGCAATCAGCCCCAGCATTTT
TRBJ1-2	-	TRBV11-2	CASSRDDYGYTF	TGTGCCAGCAGCCGTGACGACTATGGCTACACCTTC
TRBJ2-5	TRBD1	TRBV15	CATSRAPSFRDRDERETQYF	TGTGCCACCAGCAGAGCCCCCTCTTTCCGGGACAGGGACGAGCGGGAGACCCAGTACTTC
TRBJ2-7	-	TRBV2	CASTLQLNYEQYF	TGTGCCAGCACCTTACAGCTCAACTACGAGCAGTACTTC
TRBJ2-7	TRBD2	TRBV5-1	CASSRDGTNYEQYF	TGCGCCAGCAGCAGGGACGGGACTAACTACGAGCAGTACTTC
TRBJ1-3	-	TRBV19	CASARRSGNTIYF	TGTGCCAGCGCAAGGCGCTCTGGAAACACCATATATTTT
TRBJ2-4	-	TRBV28	CASNPRDGLSKNIQYF	TGTGCCAGCAACCCCAGGGATGGGTTATCCAAAAACATTCAGTACTTC
TRBJ2-1	-	TRBV14	CASSQEGGYYNEQFF	TGTGCCAGCAGCCAAGAAGGCGGGTACTACAATGAGCAGTTCTTC
TRBJ2-3	-	TRBV21-1	CASSRRGTLRFHTQYF	TGTGCCAGCAGCAGACGTGGGACACTCCGCTTTCATACGCAGTATTTT
TRBJ2-3	-	TRBV4-1	CASSVTGPMDTQYF	TGCGCCAGCAGCGTGACAGGCCCCATGGATACGCAGTATTTT
TRBJ2-5	TRBD1	TRBV5-1	CASSLKPGQPIETQYF	TGCGCCAGCAGCCTAAAACCGGGACAGCCCATAGAGACCCAGTACTTC
TRBJ2-3	TRBD2	TRBV5-1	CASSLVGAGAYTQYF	TGCGCCAGCAGCTTGGTGGGCGCGGGAGCTTATACGCAGTATTTT
TRBJ2-2	TRBD1	TRBV4-1	CASSQVDRGNTGELFF	TGCGCCAGCAGCCAAGTGGACAGGGGAAACACCGGGGAGCTGTTTTTT
TRBJ2-3	TRBD2	TRBV28	CASSFVGSGRTDTQYF	TGTGCCAGCAGTTTCGTTGGTAGCGGGAGGACAGATACGCAGTATTTT
TRBJ1-1	-	TRBV27	CASSFTEGTEAFF	TGTGCCAGCAGTTTTACAGAGGGCACTGAAGCTTTCTTT
TRBJ2-7	-	TRBV11-2	CASSIYGAQYF	TGTGCCAGCAGCATTTACGGGGCGCAGTACTTC